This TCR beta chain was identified in a study of T cells in Graves' hyperthyroidism and ophthalmopathy. Note on this clonotype: Its antigen is undetermined.

Amplified regions were TCR beta CDR3 sequences from RNA transcripts. TCR CDR3 underwent first-round RT-PCR with the HTBI primer set. In TCRdb, the multiplex PCR reads were re-called with MiXCR into one record per CDR3 protein. The repertoire holds almost 50,000 distinct CDR3 sequences, with 54% as singletons. Trimming took 2 bases from V and 10 from J, leaving 8 bases between them. The CDR3 loop spans 11 amino acids. Per the germline V gene, CDR1 is SGHVS and CDR2 is FQNEAQ. Hyperthyroidism of Graves' type that showed no ophthalmopathy progression within 18 months was stable. Hyperthyroidism was newly diagnosed in patients aged 18 to 65 (duration under 2 months). Study-level points and caveats: Ophthalmopathy was told apart from stable hyperthyroidism by a 13 V-J model. Model predictions of ophthalmopathy came a median approximately 6.2 months before onset.

This TCR derives from a young man with Graves' hyperthyroidism. The sequenced sample consisted of peripheral blood or thyroid tissue (not recorded which). The chain couples TRBV7-8 to TRBJ1-1; the D gene is possibly TRBD1 (5 bases). The CDR3 DNA is TGTGCCAGCAGCTTATCAGGGAGAGCTTTCTTT. The encoded protein is CASSLSGRAFF.